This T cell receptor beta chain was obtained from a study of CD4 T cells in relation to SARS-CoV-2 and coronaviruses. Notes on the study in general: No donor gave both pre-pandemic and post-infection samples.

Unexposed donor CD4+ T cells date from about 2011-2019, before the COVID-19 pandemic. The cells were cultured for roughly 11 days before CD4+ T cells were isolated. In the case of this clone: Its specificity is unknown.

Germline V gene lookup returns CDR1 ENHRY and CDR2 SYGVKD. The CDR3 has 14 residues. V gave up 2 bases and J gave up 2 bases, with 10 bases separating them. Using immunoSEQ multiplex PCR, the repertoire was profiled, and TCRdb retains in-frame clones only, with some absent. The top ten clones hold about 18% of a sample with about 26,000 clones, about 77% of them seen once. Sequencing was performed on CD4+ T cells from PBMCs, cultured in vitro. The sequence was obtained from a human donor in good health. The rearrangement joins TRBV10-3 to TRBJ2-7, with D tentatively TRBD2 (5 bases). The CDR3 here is CAISEGVEAYEQYF. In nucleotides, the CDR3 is TGTGCCATCAGTGAGGGGGTGGAGGCCTACGAGCAGTACTTC.